A single sample is the source of the 10 T cell receptor beta chains below, sequenced in a study of T cells after yellow fever vaccination. TCRdb redid the calling of the 5' RACE reads with MiXCR, one entry per CDR3 protein. The table has approximately 450,000 distinct CDR3 sequences, 15% to 20% seen once. Sequences were derived from PBMCs, sampled before the yellow fever booster vaccination. These receptors all stem from a man aged 18 to 35 who received the YFV17D yellow fever vaccine.

This chain connects TRBV5-1 to TRBJ2-1, with TRBD1 as a possible D gene (6 bases). Germline CDR1 SGHRS, CDR2 YFSETQ. The V end was cut by 3 bases, the J end by 4 bases, with 20 bases between. CDR3 length: 17 amino acids. This chain's CDR3 is CASSYSGRGRVYNEQFF. DNA of the CDR3: TGCGCCAGCAGCTATTCCGGCAGGGGCCGGGTGTACAATGAGCAGTTCTTC.

The chain has TRBV6-6 and TRBJ2-3; 7 bases agree with TRBD2. The CDR3 length is 17 residues. Germline CDR1 is MNHNY and CDR2 is SVGAGI (reference sequence). V dropped 6 bases and J dropped 2; count of bases not matched to a gene: 14. In DNA form, the CDR3 reads TGTGCCAGCAGCCCCACCTGGGGGGGAATCGTCACAGATACGCAGTATTTT. It specifies CASSPTWGGIVTDTQYF.

V gene TRBV6-6 combines with J gene TRBJ1-6, with unresolved D. The CDR3 is made up of 14 amino acids. The V gene lost 2 bases and the J gene lost 6 bases, with 8 bases spanning the gap. CDR1 is MNHNY and CDR2 is SVGAGI in the germline V gene (reference sequence). The CDR3 coding sequence is TGTGCCAGCAGTTACGATACAGTTAATTCACCCCTCCACTTT. It is translated as CASSYDTVNSPLHF.

This clonotype was observed a few times. The gene calls are TRBV6-5 and TRBJ2-1, with unresolved D. The CDR3 is 13 residues long. V was pared by 2 bases and J by 8 bases, with 10 bases between. CDR1 and CDR2 from the germline V gene are MNHEY and SVGAGI. The CDR3 DNA follows: TGTGCCAGCAGTTACCCTCCTATGGATGAGCAGTTCTTC. It codes for CASSYPPMDEQFF.

This chain uses TRBV7-9 with TRBJ2-1, with 10 bases matching TRBD2. The trim removed 8 bases at V and 7 bases at J, leaving 14 bases unmatched. The length of the CDR3 is 16 residues. Germline V gene lookup returns CDR1 SEHNR and CDR2 FQNEAQ (reference sequence). The CDR3 nucleotides read TGTGCCAGCCGCGCAGCCAGCGGGGGGGCGGGTAATGAGCAGTTCTTC. As protein: CASRAASGGAGNEQFF.

This clonotype was counted a few times. The chain has TRBV15 and TRBJ1-6; 7 bases match TRBD1. CDR3 size: 15 residues. Trimming at V came to 3 bases and at J to 10 bases, leaving 9 bases not matched to a gene. CDR1 and CDR2 (germline): LNHNV, YYDKDF (reference sequence). The CDR3 protein is CATSRVTGTISPLHF. The CDR3 nucleotides read TGTGCCACCAGCAGGGTGACAGGGACTATCTCACCCCTCCACTTT.

This clonotype appeared a single time. This chain connects TRBV4-3 to TRBJ2-3; TRBD2 matches 7 bases. The CDR3 extends over 16 amino acids. The V gene's germline CDR1 is LGHNA and CDR2 YSLEER. J lost 2 bases, V lost 4 bases, and 9 bases had no gene match. As DNA, the CDR3 is TGCGCCAGCAGCCCCCTGGGGGGGGGGTACACAGATACGCAGTATTTT. This gives the protein CASSPLGGGYTDTQYF.

The chain combines TRBV10-3 with TRBJ1-1, with D maybe TRBD1 (5 bases). The CDR3 is 12 amino acids. Germline-derived CDR1 and CDR2 are ENHRY and SYGVKD. The ends were cut back, 8 bases at V and 2 bases at J, with 9 bases in the middle. CDR3 amino acids: CAIGTDNTEAFF. In nucleotides, the CDR3 is TGTGCCATCGGGACGGACAACACTGAAGCTTTCTTT.

This sequence joins TRBV29-1 and TRBJ2-5, with 8 nucleotides matching TRBD1. The junction had 11 bases not matched to a gene; V was cut back by 7 bases and J by 1 base. Per the germline V gene, CDR1 is SQVTM and CDR2 is ANQGSEA. The CDR3 is 15 amino acids. The CDR3, as DNA: TGCAGCGGTACCGGGACAGGCAGCTTCCAAGAGACCCAGTACTTC. Residues: CSGTGTGSFQETQYF.

The chain combines TRBV12-3 or TRBV12-4 with TRBJ2-1, with D possibly TRBD2 on 5 matching bases. Trimming removed 3 bases at V and 4 bases at J, with 7 bases between. There are 13 residues in the CDR3. In nucleotides, the CDR3 is TGTGCCAGCAGTTTGAGAGGGTACAATGAGCAGTTCTTC. This translates into CASSLRGYNEQFF.